These T cell receptor beta chains were read from a single sample in a study of cytomegalovirus exposure and HLA in healthy donors. Sequenced by immunoSEQ multiplex PCR; TCRdb stores in-frame clones only, minus some. The sample yields about 170,000 clones, roughly 76% seen once. Sequencing used PBMCs. These receptors came from a woman aged 18-35 years in good health and CMV-seropositive. CDR3s include the opening cysteine and the closing phenylalanine or tryptophan. The order of the fields is clone size, D gene, V gene, J gene, CDR3 DNA, CDR3 protein. A D gene is named only where the DNA matches it firmly. Expanded clones are given a class, and other clones once, few, many or no size at all.

clone size: .
D gene: TRBD2
V gene: TRBV7-8
J gene: TRBJ2-1
CDR3 DNA: TGTGCCAGCAGCTTAGCGGGGGGACTAGCGGGGGGCGGGGAGCAGTTCTTC
CDR3 protein: CASSLAGGLAGGGEQFF

clone size: .
D gene: .
V gene: TRBV9
J gene: TRBJ1-2
CDR3 DNA: TGTGCCAGCAGCGTAGCGGATGACTCTTCGGGAAATGGCTACACCTTC
CDR3 protein: CASSVADDSSGNGYTF

clone size: .
D gene: .
V gene: TRBV5-6
J gene: TRBJ1-1
CDR3 DNA: TGTGCCAGCAGCTTGGTTCGAACGAGGAACACTGAAGCTTTCTTT
CDR3 protein: CASSLVRTRNTEAFF

clone size: few
D gene: .
V gene: TRBV5-4
J gene: TRBJ1-2
CDR3 DNA: TGTGCCAGCAGCCCGACAGTATCTTATGGCTACACCTTC
CDR3 protein: CASSPTVSYGYTF

clone size: .
D gene: TRBD2
V gene: TRBV6-6
J gene: TRBJ2-3
CDR3 DNA: TGTGCCAGCAGCCCAGGACTAGCAACAGATACGCAGTATTTT
CDR3 protein: CASSPGLATDTQYF

clone size: .
D gene: TRBD1
V gene: TRBV29-1
J gene: TRBJ2-5
CDR3 DNA: TGCAGCGTTGGAATACAGGGGCCCCAAGAGACCCAGTACTTC
CDR3 protein: CSVGIQGPQETQYF

clone size: few
D gene: TRBD1
V gene: TRBV2
J gene: TRBJ1-1
CDR3 DNA: TGTGCCAGCAGTGTGGACAGGGTGAGCACTGAAGCTTTCTTT
CDR3 protein: CASSVDRVSTEAFF

clone size: .
D gene: TRBD2
V gene: TRBV29-1
J gene: TRBJ2-3
CDR3 DNA: TGCAGCGTTGAAGATAACGCGGGAGCAGGTCCCGAAGCCTTGTCAGATACGCAGTATTTT
CDR3 protein: CSVEDNAGAGPEALSDTQYF

clone size: .
D gene: .
V gene: TRBV19
J gene: TRBJ2-2
CDR3 DNA: TGTGCCAGTACCCCGGACAGGAACACCGGGGAGCTGTTTTTT
CDR3 protein: CASTPDRNTGELFF

clone size: once
D gene: TRBD1
V gene: TRBV4-1
J gene: TRBJ1-1
CDR3 DNA: TGCGCCAGCAGTCAATTCCCGGGACAGGGCTTTACTGAAGCTTTCTTT
CDR3 protein: CASSQFPGQGFTEAFF

clone size: .
D gene: TRBD1
V gene: TRBV11-2
J gene: TRBJ2-3
CDR3 DNA: TGTGCCAGCAGCTCCTCCGACAGGGGGGGTACAGATACGCAGTATTTT
CDR3 protein: CASSSSDRGGTDTQYF

clone size: .
D gene: .
V gene: TRBV19
J gene: TRBJ1-2
CDR3 DNA: TGTGCCACCCTGGCGGCGCCTATCTATGGCTACACCTTC
CDR3 protein: CATLAAPIYGYTF

clone size: .
D gene: .
V gene: TRBV15
J gene: TRBJ1-2
CDR3 DNA: TGTGCCACCAGCAGAAGGGACGCGGGATATGTCTATGGCTACACCTTC
CDR3 protein: CATSRRDAGYVYGYTF

clone size: once
D gene: .
V gene: TRBV6-6
J gene: TRBJ1-1
CDR3 DNA: TGTGCCAGCAGTTACTCGAATCCAGGGATGGAGCCTGAAGCTTTCTTT
CDR3 protein: CASSYSNPGMEPEAFF

clone size: .
D gene: TRBD1
V gene: TRBV5-8
J gene: TRBJ2-1
CDR3 DNA: TGTGCCGGTCCCCCTAAGACAGGGGTATTTTCGCCCCACAATGAGCAGTTCTTC
CDR3 protein: CAGPPKTGVFSPHNEQFF

clone size: .
D gene: TRBD1
V gene: TRBV19
J gene: TRBJ2-7
CDR3 DNA: TGTGCCAGTAGTATTGGGACAGGGGGAACCTACGAGCAGTACTTC
CDR3 protein: CASSIGTGGTYEQYF

clone size: few
D gene: TRBD1
V gene: TRBV4-1
J gene: TRBJ1-1
CDR3 DNA: TGCGCCAGCAGAAAGGGACAGAGGAACACTGAAGCTTTCTTT
CDR3 protein: CASRKGQRNTEAFF

clone size: .
D gene: TRBD1
V gene: TRBV19
J gene: TRBJ2-2
CDR3 DNA: TGTGCCAGTAGTAAAGGACAGGGGGCAGGGACCGGGGAGCTGTTTTTT
CDR3 protein: CASSKGQGAGTGELFF

clone size: .
D gene: TRBD2
V gene: TRBV13
J gene: TRBJ2-7
CDR3 DNA: TGTGCCAGCAGCTTAGATCCGGGACTAGCGGAAGAGCAGTACTTC
CDR3 protein: CASSLDPGLAEEQYF

clone size: .
D gene: .
V gene: TRBV6-5
J gene: TRBJ1-4
CDR3 DNA: TGTGCCAGCAGTCCACGGGGGTGGGGGAGTGAAAAACTGTTTTTT
CDR3 protein: CASSPRGWGSEKLFF

clone size: .
D gene: TRBD2
V gene: TRBV19
J gene: TRBJ2-3
CDR3 DNA: TGTGCCAGTAGAGGACTAGCGGGGAGTACGCAGTATTTT
CDR3 protein: CASRGLAGSTQYF

clone size: few
D gene: .
V gene: TRBV6-4
J gene: TRBJ2-1
CDR3 DNA: TGTGCCAGCAGTGACATCGGGAGTGGCGAGCAGTTCTTC
CDR3 protein: CASSDIGSGEQFF

clone size: .
D gene: TRBD2
V gene: TRBV4-2
J gene: TRBJ2-1
CDR3 DNA: TGTGCCAGCAGCTTTTCGGGACTAGCGGGGGGGCATGAGCAGTTCTTC
CDR3 protein: CASSFSGLAGGHEQFF

clone size: .
D gene: .
V gene: TRBV28
J gene: TRBJ1-5
CDR3 DNA: TGTGCCAGCAGCACCGACACGAACAATCAGCCCCAGCATTTT
CDR3 protein: CASSTDTNNQPQHF

clone size: .
D gene: TRBD1
V gene: TRBV5-8
J gene: TRBJ2-4
CDR3 DNA: TGTGCCAGCAGCTTGTTGGACAGGACTTACTTC
CDR3 protein: CASSLLDRTYF

clone size: .
D gene: TRBD2
V gene: TRBV5-4
J gene: TRBJ2-1
CDR3 DNA: TGTGCCAGCAGCTTGGCAGCGGGGGGGCGGAATGAGCAGTTCTTC
CDR3 protein: CASSLAAGGRNEQFF

clone size: .
D gene: TRBD2
V gene: TRBV5-1
J gene: TRBJ2-5
CDR3 DNA: TGCGCCAGCAGCTTTAGCGGGGGGGCAGCAGAGACCCAGTACTTC
CDR3 protein: CASSFSGGAAETQYF

clone size: .
D gene: .
V gene: TRBV13
J gene: TRBJ2-1
CDR3 DNA: TGTGCCAGCAGCTTAGGCGAACGGGGAGGTTACAATGAGCAGTTCTTC
CDR3 protein: CASSLGERGGYNEQFF